The T cell receptor (beta chain) under discussion was sequenced for a study of blood T cell repertoires in COVID-19. In the study overall: Samples came from the United States, Italy and Spain, spanning acute and convalescent COVID-19.

Method: immunoSEQ multiplex PCR; TCRdb's copy keeps in-frame clones and lacks some. The sample includes about 31,000 clones, approximately 86% seen only once; the top ten take roughly 8.2%. Seattle participants joined during active infection and were tracked over time. The CDR3 loop spans 14 amino acids. Germline-derived CDR1 and CDR2 are SGHAT and FQNNGV. The germline V and J ends were trimmed by 2 bases and 5 bases, with 10 bases remaining between them. This clone was picked up one time. This clonotype was sampled from a man aged 60 to 75 with COVID-19, enrolled during active disease. This rearrangement joins TRBV11-2 to TRBJ2-1; a weak D match, TRBD2 (6 bases). Sample: peripheral blood. CDR3 amino acids: CASSLLASDNEQFF. For the CDR3, the DNA is TGTGCCAGCAGCTTATTGGCTAGCGACAATGAGCAGTTCTTC.